This T cell receptor beta chain derives from a study of T cells after yellow fever vaccination. Study-wide results and limits: At under 98% for CD4 and 70% to 90% for CD8, most primary-vaccination clones showed up again after the booster.

This clonotype showed up just a few times. Its antigen remains unidentified. MiXCR, applied by TCRdb to the 5' RACE reads, yields one record per CDR3 protein. The sample consists of approximately 550,000 distinct CDR3 sequences, under 25% of them appearing once. The sequencing here drew on PBMCs, taken 15 days after the yellow fever booster vaccination. This receptor was identified in a young man who received the YFV17D yellow fever vaccine.

The CDR3 nucleotides are TGCAGCGTTGTTTCTCACGGGGCCAGCTACGAGCAGTACTTC. Amino acids: CSVVSHGASYEQYF. The chain uses TRBV29-1 and TRBJ2-7, with D tentatively TRBD1 or TRBD2 (5 bases each). This CDR3 has 14 amino acids. Deletions cut 4 bases from V and 3 bases from J, with 16 bases between. Germline CDR1 is SQVTM and CDR2 is ANQGSEA.